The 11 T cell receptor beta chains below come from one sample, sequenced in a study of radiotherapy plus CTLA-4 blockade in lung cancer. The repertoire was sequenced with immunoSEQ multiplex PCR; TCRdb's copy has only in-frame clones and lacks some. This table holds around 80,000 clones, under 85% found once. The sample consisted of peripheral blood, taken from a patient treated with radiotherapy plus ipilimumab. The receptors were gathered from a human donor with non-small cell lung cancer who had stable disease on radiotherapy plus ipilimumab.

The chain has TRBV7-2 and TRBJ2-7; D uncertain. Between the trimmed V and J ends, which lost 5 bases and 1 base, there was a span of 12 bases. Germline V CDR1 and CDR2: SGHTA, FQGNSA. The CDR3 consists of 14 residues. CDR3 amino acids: CASSPPSGSYEQYF. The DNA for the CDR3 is TGTGCCAGCAGCCCGCCCTCCGGTTCCTACGAGCAGTACTTC.

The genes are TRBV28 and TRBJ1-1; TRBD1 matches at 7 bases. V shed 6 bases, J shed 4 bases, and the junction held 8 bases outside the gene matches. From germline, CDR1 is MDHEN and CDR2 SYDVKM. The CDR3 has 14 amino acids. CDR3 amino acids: CASSPTGPSTEAFF. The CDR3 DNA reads TGTGCCAGCAGCCCGACAGGGCCAAGCACTGAAGCTTTCTTT.

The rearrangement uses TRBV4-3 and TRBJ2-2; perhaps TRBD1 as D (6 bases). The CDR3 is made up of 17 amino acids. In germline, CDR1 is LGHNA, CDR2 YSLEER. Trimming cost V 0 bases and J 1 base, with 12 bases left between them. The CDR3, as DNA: TGCGCCAGCAGCCAAGAGTGGCAGGGGAAGAACACCGGGGAGCTGTTTTTT. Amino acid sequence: CASSQEWQGKNTGELFF.

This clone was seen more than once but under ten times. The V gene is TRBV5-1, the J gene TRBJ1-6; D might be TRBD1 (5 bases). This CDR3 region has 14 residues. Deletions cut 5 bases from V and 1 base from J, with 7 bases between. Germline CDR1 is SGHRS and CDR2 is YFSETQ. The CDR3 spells CASSGGSYNSPLHF. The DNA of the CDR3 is TGCGCCAGCAGTGGGGGATCCTATAATTCACCCCTCCACTTT.

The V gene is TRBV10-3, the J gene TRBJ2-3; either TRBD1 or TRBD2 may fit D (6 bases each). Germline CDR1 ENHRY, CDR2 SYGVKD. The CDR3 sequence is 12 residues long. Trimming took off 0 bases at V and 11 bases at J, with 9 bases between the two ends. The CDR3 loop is CAISESGGGQYF. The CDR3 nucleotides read TGTGCCATCAGTGAGTCCGGGGGCGGGCAGTATTTT.

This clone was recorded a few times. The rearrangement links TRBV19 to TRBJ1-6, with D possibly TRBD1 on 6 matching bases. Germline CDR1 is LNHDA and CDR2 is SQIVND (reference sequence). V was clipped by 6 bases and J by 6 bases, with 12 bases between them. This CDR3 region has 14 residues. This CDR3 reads CASSQTGVNSPLHF. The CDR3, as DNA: TGTGCCAGTAGCCAGACAGGCGTTAATTCACCCCTCCACTTT.

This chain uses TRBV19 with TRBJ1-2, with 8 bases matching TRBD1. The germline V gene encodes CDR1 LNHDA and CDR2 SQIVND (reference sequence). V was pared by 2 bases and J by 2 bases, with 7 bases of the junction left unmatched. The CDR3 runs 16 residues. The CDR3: CASSIIWTGHNYGYTF. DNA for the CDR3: TGTGCCAGTAGTATAATTTGGACAGGGCACAACTATGGCTACACCTTC.

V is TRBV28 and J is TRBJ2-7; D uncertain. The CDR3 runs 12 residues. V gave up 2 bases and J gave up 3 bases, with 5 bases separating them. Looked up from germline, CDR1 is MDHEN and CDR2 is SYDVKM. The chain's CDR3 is CASSLSYYEQYF. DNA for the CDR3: TGTGCCAGCAGTTTAAGCTACTACGAGCAGTACTTC.

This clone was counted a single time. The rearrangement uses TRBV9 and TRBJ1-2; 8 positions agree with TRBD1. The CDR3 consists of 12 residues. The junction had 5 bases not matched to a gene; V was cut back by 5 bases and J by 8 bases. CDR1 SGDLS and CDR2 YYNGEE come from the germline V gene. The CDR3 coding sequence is TGTGCCAGCAGAAGCAGGGGGCGAGGCTACACCTTC. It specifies CASRSRGRGYTF.

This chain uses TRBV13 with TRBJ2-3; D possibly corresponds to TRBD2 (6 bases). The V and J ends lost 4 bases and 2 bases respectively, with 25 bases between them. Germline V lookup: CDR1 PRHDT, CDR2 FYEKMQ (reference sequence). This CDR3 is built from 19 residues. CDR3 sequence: CASSSPAPSSSGPTDTQYF. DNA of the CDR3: TGTGCCAGCAGCTCCCCAGCGCCCAGTAGTAGCGGTCCCACAGATACGCAGTATTTT.

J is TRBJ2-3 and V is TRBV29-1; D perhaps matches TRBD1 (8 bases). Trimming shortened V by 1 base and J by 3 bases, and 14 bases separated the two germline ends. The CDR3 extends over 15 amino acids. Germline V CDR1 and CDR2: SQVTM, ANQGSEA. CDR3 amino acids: CSVEVTGGGTDTQYF. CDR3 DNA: TGCAGCGTTGAAGTTACAGGGGGGGGGACAGATACGCAGTATTTT.